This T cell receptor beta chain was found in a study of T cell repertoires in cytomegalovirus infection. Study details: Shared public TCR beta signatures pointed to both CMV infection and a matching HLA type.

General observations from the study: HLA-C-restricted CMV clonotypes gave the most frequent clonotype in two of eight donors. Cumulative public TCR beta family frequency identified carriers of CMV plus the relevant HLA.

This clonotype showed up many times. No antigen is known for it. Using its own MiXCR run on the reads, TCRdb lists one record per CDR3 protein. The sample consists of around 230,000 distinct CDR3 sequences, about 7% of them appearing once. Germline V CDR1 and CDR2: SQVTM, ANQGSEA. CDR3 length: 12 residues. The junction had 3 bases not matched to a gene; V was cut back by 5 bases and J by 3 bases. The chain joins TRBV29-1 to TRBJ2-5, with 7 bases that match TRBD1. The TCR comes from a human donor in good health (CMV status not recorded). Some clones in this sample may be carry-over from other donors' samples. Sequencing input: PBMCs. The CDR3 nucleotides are TGCAGCGTTCACAGGGGAGAAGAGACCCAGTACTTC. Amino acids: CSVHRGEETQYF.